Presented here are 10 T cell receptor beta chains from one specimen sequenced in a study of cytomegalovirus exposure and HLA in healthy donors listed by TCRdb under 2017. The library was obtained by the immunoSEQ multiplex PCR assay. TCRdb re-hosts the immuneACCESS table, in-frame sequences only. Its copies lack some clones; in the studies checked, an unresolved V gene accounts for under half of them, and the cause for the rest is not known. This sample has a few hundred thousand clones in its table, and around 88% of those were observed once. The ten largest clones capture 2.9% of the sample. Specimen: PBMCs. These receptors came from a woman between 18 and 29 years old in good health and CMV-seronegative.

V and J are TRBV7-9 and TRBJ2-1, with 15 bases aligning to TRBD2. Germline values: CDR1 SEHNR, CDR2 FQNEAQ (reference sequence). The trim removed 5 bases at V and 7 bases at J, leaving 0 bases unmatched. The CDR3 consists of 14 residues. The chain's CDR3 is CASSGTSGRNEQFF. In DNA, the CDR3 is TGTGCCAGCAGCGGGACTAGCGGGAGGAATGAGCAGTTCTTC.

This chain joins TRBV10-3 and TRBJ2-7; 7 nucleotides agree with TRBD2. The germline CDR1 and CDR2 sequences are ENHRY and SYGVKD. The CDR3 runs 15 residues. Trimming cost V 4 bases and J 10 bases; bases outside gene matches: 16. The CDR3 is CAISGAGTSAGEQYF. CDR3 bases: TGTGCCATCAGTGGGGCGGGCACTTCCGCGGGAGAACAGTACTTC.

This rearrangement joins TRBV19 to TRBJ2-1, with 10 nucleotides matching TRBD1. Per germline, CDR1 LNHDA and CDR2 SQIVND (reference sequence). J gave up 9 bases and V 7 bases, and 9 bases lay outside the gene matches. The CDR3 is made up of 14 amino acids. The CDR3 sequence: CASKGTGVSSEQFF. The DNA of the CDR3 is TGTGCCAGTAAAGGGACAGGGGTTTCTAGTGAGCAGTTCTTC.

This chain links TRBV27 with TRBJ2-7; 7 bases align to TRBD1. Germline V CDR1 and CDR2: MNHEY, SMNVEV (reference sequence). V gave up 6 bases and J gave up 2 bases; unmatched junction bases: 28. This CDR3 region has 21 residues. The DNA of the CDR3 is TGTGCCAGCAGAACGAGAAGACCTACGGGACAGCTACTAAGGGGGACCTACGAGCAGTACTTC. Translating it yields CASRTRRPTGQLLRGTYEQYF.

CDR3 region: CASSFRQGFNQPQHF. The CDR3 coding sequence is TGTGCCAGCAGTTTTAGGCAGGGCTTCAATCAGCCCCAGCATTTT. The chain has TRBV28 and TRBJ1-5; D perhaps matches TRBD1 (5 bases). From germline, CDR1 is MDHEN and CDR2 SYDVKM. The V end lost 3 bases, the J end lost 3 bases, and 12 bases lay between the germline ends. The CDR3 contains 15 residues.

V is TRBV9 and J is TRBJ2-3, with 7 positions matching TRBD1. The ends lost 3 bases at V and 8 bases at J; junction bases unmatched: 12. The CDR3 spans 15 residues. Germline CDR1 reads SGDLS; CDR2 reads YYNGEE. The CDR3 protein is CASSGRGASGGTQYF. The CDR3 DNA sequence: TGTGCCAGCAGCGGGAGAGGGGCTTCAGGGGGTACGCAGTATTTT.

This clone was recorded once. V is TRBV28 and J is TRBJ2-5, with 10 bases identical to TRBD2. The V and J ends lost 2 bases and 4 bases, in that order; junction bases with no gene match: 7. CDR1 and CDR2 (germline): MDHEN, SYDVKM. The CDR3 is 16 residues long. The CDR3 here is CASSLIAGGPGETQYF. CDR3 nucleotide sequence: TGTGCCAGCAGTTTAATAGCGGGAGGACCTGGAGAGACCCAGTACTTC.

J is TRBJ2-1 and V is TRBV4-2, with TRBD2 identical over 9 bases. This CDR3 region has 17 residues. J lost 6 bases, V lost 1 base, and 10 bases had no gene match. Germline V gene lookup returns CDR1 LGHNA and CDR2 YNFKEQ. The CDR3 protein is CASSQVGGRAVSNEQFF. CDR3 DNA: TGTGCCAGCAGCCAAGTGGGCGGGAGGGCCGTTTCCAATGAGCAGTTCTTC.

This chain joins TRBV28 and TRBJ2-7; D call uncertain. The V gene lost 3 bases and the J gene lost 3 bases, with 9 bases spanning the gap. This CDR3 is 13 amino acids long. Germline assignment: CDR1 MDHEN and CDR2 SYDVKM. CDR3 loop: CASSFLGRYEQYF. In nucleotides, the CDR3 is TGTGCCAGCAGTTTCCTAGGCCGCTACGAGCAGTACTTC.

The chain couples TRBV21-1 to TRBJ2-3; the table's D call, TRBD1, has no DNA check behind it. TRBV21-1 is a known pseudogene. This CDR3 is 15 amino acids long. The CDR3 DNA is TGTGCCAGCAGCGTGCGGGACAGGATCACAGATACGCAGTATTTT. Translated: CASSVRDRITDTQYF.